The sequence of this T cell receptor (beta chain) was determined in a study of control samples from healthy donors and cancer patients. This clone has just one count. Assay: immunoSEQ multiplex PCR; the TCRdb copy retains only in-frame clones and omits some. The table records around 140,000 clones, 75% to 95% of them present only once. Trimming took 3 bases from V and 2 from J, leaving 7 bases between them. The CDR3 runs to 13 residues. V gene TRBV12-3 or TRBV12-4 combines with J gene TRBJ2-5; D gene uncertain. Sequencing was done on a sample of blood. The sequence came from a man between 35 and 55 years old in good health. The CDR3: CASSFNSQETQYF. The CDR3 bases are TGTGCCAGCAGTTTTAATTCTCAAGAGACCCAGTACTTC.